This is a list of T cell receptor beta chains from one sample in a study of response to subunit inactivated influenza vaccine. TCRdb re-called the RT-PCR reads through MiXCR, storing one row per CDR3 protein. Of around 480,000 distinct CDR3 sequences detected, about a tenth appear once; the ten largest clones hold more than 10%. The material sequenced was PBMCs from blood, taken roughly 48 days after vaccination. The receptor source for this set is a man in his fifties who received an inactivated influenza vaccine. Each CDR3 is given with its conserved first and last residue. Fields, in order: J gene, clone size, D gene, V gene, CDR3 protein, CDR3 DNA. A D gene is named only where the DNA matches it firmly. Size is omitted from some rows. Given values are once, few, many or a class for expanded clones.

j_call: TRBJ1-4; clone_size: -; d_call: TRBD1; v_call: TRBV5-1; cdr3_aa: CASSYTGTGEKLFF; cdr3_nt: TGCGCCAGCAGCTACACCGGGACAGGTGAAAAACTGTTTTTT
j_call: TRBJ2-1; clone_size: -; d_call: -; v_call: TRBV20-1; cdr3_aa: CSARVGGTYNEQFF; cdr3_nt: TGCAGTGCTAGAGTGGGCGGAACCTACAATGAGCAGTTCTTC
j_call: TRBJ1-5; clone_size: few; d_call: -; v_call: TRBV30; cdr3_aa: CAWSATGTGEPQHF; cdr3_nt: TGTGCCTGGAGTGCCACAGGTACGGGTGAACCCCAGCATTTT
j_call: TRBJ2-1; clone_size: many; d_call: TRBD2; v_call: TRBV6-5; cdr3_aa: CASSYGLAVPGAEQFF; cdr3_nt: TGTGCCAGCAGTTACGGGCTAGCGGTCCCTGGGGCCGAGCAGTTCTTC
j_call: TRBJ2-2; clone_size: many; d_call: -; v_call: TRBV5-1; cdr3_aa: CASSPRTTFTGELFF; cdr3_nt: TGCGCCAGCAGCCCCAGGACTACCTTCACCGGGGAGCTGTTTTTT
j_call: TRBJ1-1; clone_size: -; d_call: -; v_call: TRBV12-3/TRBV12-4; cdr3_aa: CASSGPGEAFF; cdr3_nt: TGTGCCAGCAGCGGTCCGGGAGAAGCTTTCTTT
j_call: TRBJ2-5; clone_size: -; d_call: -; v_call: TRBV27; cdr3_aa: CASSSSGAASWTQYF; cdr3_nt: TGTGCCAGCTCGTCCTCGGGGGCGGCCAGTTGGACCCAGTACTTC
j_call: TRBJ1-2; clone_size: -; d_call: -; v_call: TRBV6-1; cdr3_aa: CASSVTERGGYTF; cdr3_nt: TGTGCCAGCAGTGTGACGGAAAGGGGTGGCTACACCTTC
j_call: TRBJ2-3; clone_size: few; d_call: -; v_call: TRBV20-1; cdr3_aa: CSVSKAGTDTQYF; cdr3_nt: TGCAGTGTAAGCAAGGCCGGGACAGATACGCAGTATTTT
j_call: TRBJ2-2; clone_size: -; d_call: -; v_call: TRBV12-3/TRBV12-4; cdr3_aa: CASRPGISGELFF; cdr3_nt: TGTGCCAGCAGACCTGGGATTTCGGGGGAGCTGTTTTTT
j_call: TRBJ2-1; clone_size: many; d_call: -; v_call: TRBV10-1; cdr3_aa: CASSESYVGEQFF; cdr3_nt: TGCGCCAGCAGTGAGTCGTATGTAGGAGAGCAGTTCTTC
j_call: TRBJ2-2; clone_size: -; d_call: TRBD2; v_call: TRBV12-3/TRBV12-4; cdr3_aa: CASSSPWSGVNTGELFF; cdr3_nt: TGTGCCAGCAGTTCGCCCTGGAGCGGGGTGAACACCGGGGAGCTGTTTTTT
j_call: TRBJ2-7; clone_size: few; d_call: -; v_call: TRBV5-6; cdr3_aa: CASSSQITGFLSYEQYF; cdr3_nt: TGTGCCAGCAGCTCCCAAATCACAGGGTTCCTATCCTACGAGCAGTACTTC
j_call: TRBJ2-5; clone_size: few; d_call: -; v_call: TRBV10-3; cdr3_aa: CAISARQRQETQYF; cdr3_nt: TGTGCCATCAGTGCCAGACAGCGCCAAGAGACCCAGTACTTC
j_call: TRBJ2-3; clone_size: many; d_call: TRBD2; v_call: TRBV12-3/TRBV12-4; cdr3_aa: CASSPGLASLTDTQYF; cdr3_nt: TGTGCCAGCAGTCCGGGACTAGCGAGCCTCACAGATACGCAGTATTTT
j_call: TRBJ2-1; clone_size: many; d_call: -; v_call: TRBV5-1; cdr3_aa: CASNRDTANEQFF; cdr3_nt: TGCGCCAGCAACAGGGACACCGCAAATGAGCAGTTCTTC
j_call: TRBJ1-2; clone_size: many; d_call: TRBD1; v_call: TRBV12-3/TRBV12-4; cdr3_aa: CASSLLGQGNYGYTF; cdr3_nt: TGTGCCAGCAGTTTATTGGGACAGGGAAACTATGGCTACACCTTC
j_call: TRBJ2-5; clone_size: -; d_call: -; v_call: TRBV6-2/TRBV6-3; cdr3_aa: CASRRQAPQETQYF; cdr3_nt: TGTGCCAGCAGACGACAGGCGCCCCAAGAGACCCAGTACTTC
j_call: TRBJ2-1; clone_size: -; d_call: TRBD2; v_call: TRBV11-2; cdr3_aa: CASSFWDSPGLAVRGQFF; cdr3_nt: TGTGCCAGCAGCTTCTGGGACAGTCCGGGACTAGCGGTAAGGGGGCAGTTCTTC
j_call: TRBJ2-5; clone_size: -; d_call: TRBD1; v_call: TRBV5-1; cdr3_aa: CASSIGQGGKETQYF; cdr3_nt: TGCGCCAGCTCCATAGGACAGGGGGGTAAAGAGACCCAGTACTTC
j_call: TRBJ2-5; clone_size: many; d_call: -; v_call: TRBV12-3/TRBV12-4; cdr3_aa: CASSFTRGETQYF; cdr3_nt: TGTGCCAGCAGTTTCACTAGGGGTGAGACCCAGTACTTC